A selection of T cell receptor beta chains follows, all from one sample in a study of blood T cell repertoires in COVID-19. Sequencing was performed with immunoSEQ multiplex PCR; in TCRdb, only in-frame clones are kept and a portion is missing. This sample has tens of thousands of clones, with about nine tenths found just once. Sequencing used peripheral blood. These receptors all come from a human donor with active COVID-19. The donor label of this sample is uncertain. The CDR3 runs from the conserved cysteine through the conserved F or W. Fields, in order: clone size, V gene, CDR3 protein. The size field is filled for only some rows; it gives once, few, many or a size class.

size: NA; V: TRBV30; CDR3: CAWSVYPGERIQYF
size: NA; V: TRBV7-9; CDR3: CASSSDKGAGNTIYF
size: once; V: TRBV27; CDR3: CASSWTGPGGELFF
size: NA; V: TRBV11-3; CDR3: CASSLDGDTQYF
size: NA; V: TRBV5-1; CDR3: CASSLESSGSTDTQYF
size: NA; V: TRBV5-8; CDR3: CASSFRGALNEQFF
size: once; V: TRBV28; CDR3: CASSSPGRGSPSNYGYTF
size: NA; V: TRBV18; CDR3: CASSRATMETQYF
size: NA; V: TRBV10-3; CDR3: CAISVSAGTGTYNSPLHF
size: NA; V: TRBV4-1; CDR3: CASSPIKPGAPLAAGIKHTQYF
size: NA; V: TRBV6-1; CDR3: CASSEYTGQWNYGYTF
size: NA; V: TRBV30; CDR3: CAWESGTGSTDTQYF
size: NA; V: TRBV15; CDR3: CATGRDFSLETQYF
size: NA; V: TRBV5-5; CDR3: CASSGDPGQLRYGYTF
size: few; V: TRBV4-2; CDR3: CASSQRDMGGPQISKQFF
size: NA; V: TRBV6-5; CDR3: CASSRSAYEQYF
size: few; V: TRBV7-6; CDR3: CASSSDRGVNTEAFF
size: NA; V: TRBV24-1; CDR3: CATSDSQGGADTQYF
size: few; V: TRBV27; CDR3: CASSLSRGSYNSPLHF
size: few; V: TRBV5-1; CDR3: CASSLQTGGLEKLFF
size: NA; V: TRBV4-2; CDR3: CASSRGEGQGPWRTEAFF
size: NA; V: TRBV27; CDR3: CASSLELAGPYEQYF
size: NA; V: TRBV6-5; CDR3: CASSWDRRKLFF
size: NA; V: TRBV12-3/TRBV12-4; CDR3: CASSRTGYEQYF
size: NA; V: TRBV28; CDR3: CASLRGGNEQFF
size: NA; V: TRBV6-5; CDR3: CASNQQGATNTEAFF
size: NA; V: TRBV6-5; CDR3: CASSYRGGDYGYTF
size: NA; V: TRBV5-4; CDR3: CASSLDRTSTDTQYF
size: NA; V: TRBV18; CDR3: CASSPAGTSGGNEQFF
size: NA; V: TRBV18; CDR3: CASSPVTGANTEAFF
size: NA; V: TRBV2; CDR3: CASSEDRPSGNTIYF
size: NA; V: TRBV6-6; CDR3: CASSYLGQPGEKLFF
size: NA; V: TRBV28; CDR3: CASSSTGEQYF
size: NA; V: TRBV6-5; CDR3: CASVSGTGGSNEQFF
size: NA; V: TRBV28; CDR3: CASSSRGGGEKLFF
size: NA; V: TRBV6-6; CDR3: CASSPTVENTEAFF
size: NA; V: TRBV9; CDR3: CASSVAGSIFQETQYF
size: NA; V: TRBV19; CDR3: CASSSRVDSGRLYEQYF
size: NA; V: TRBV9; CDR3: CASSAHTTADTQYF
size: NA; V: TRBV11-3; CDR3: CASSGQGSEQYF
size: NA; V: TRBV14; CDR3: CASSSLGGPGYPSGANVLTF